This T cell receptor beta chain was obtained from a study of blood T cell repertoires in COVID-19. On the study more broadly: Researchers got acute and convalescent COVID-19 samples from the United States, Italy and Spain. Sample material is recorded as cDNA or gDNA derived from T cells, B-cell-depleted T cells, or PBMCs.

V was clipped by 1 base and J by 6 bases; unmatched bases: 12. Germline V gene lookup returns CDR1 MGHRA and CDR2 YSYEKL. CDR3 length: 17 residues. In the authors' methods: Reference gene primer amplification yielded estimated nucleated cell counts. Only in-frame clones appear in the TCRdb table, and some are missing; sequencing was by immunoSEQ multiplex PCR. V, J and clone size reflect that table, while D and trimming were determined from the DNA. The sample lists some 14,000 clones; 70% to 90% were seen once. V gene TRBV4-1 combines with J gene TRBJ1-5; 7 bases map to TRBD1. The TCR was taken from a woman aged 70-85 years in a cohort sampled during active or convalescent COVID-19. Sample: peripheral blood. The CDR3 here is CASSQVLKQGRSQPQHF. In nucleotides, the CDR3 is TGCGCCAGCAGCCAAGTCCTAAAACAGGGGAGAAGTCAGCCCCAGCATTTT.